This T cell receptor (beta chain) was found in a study of PD-L1 blockade in urothelial cancer. Study in general: It was at 3 weeks (second dose) and 6 weeks after treatment start that blood was analyzed. Blood samples had a median of approximately 150,000 T cells. Study-level points and caveats: Durable benefit was linked to greater 3-week expansion of tumor-associated blood clones.

Some clones are missing from TCRdb's copy, which holds only in-frame ones; the method was immunoSEQ multiplex PCR. This table has tens of thousands of clones, approximately 80% appearing once. In regard to this clone: Its antigen is unidentified.

Germline-derived CDR1 and CDR2 are SNHLY and FYNNEI. This CDR3 is 13 amino acids long. The trim removed 7 bases at V and 6 bases at J, leaving 5 bases unmatched. The study collected 1 to 8 samples per patient, pretreatment and on-treatment. The sample in question was PBMCs, obtained around atezolizumab (anti-PD-L1) treatment. The chain carries TRBV2 and TRBJ2-1; 8 bases map to TRBD2. This TCR derives from a man between 65 and 85 years old with urothelial cancer. In DNA, the CDR3 is TGTGCCAGCACGGGGGGGAGTCGCAATGAGCAGTTCTTC. Its translation is CASTGGSRNEQFF.